This TCR beta chain originates from a study of CD8 T cell repertoires and HIV-1 epitope variants (dated by TCRdb to 2018 to 2021). Broadly, across the study: T cells were stimulated in separate culture wells with each of twenty-five peptides representing autologous and known Gag and Nef epitope variants. Control conditions included a CMV, EBV and flu peptide pool, the Ebola AY9 epitope as negative control, and a no-peptide well. Tested epitopes included three Gag epitope families and Nef HW9 and YT9. T cells were enriched with the EasySep Human T Cell Enrichment Kit and co-cultured with equal numbers of autologous T cell-negative cells as antigen-presenting cells. Cultures ran for around 10 days in IMDM with gentamicin, with half-media changes on days 3 and 7 adding IL-2, IL-7 and IL-15. An aliquot of 1M T cells was saved as an uncultured baseline condition, separate from the roughly 80 T cell cultures. A total of around 85 T cell cultures were run, with each culture condition performed in triplicate except for one peptide, which was performed in duplicate.

Of note for this clone: It has no known antigen specificity. No quality values exist for individual bases; no much larger clone is one base distant.

Taken from the germline V gene (reference sequence), the CDR1 and CDR2 loops are SEHNR and FQNEAQ. Including cysteine and phenylalanine, the CDR3 has 12 amino acids. The CDR3 DNA has 36 bases and is translated from base 1. The V and J ends are trimmed by 3 bases and 4 bases, leaving 4 bases between them. The EasySep Human CD8+ T Cell Enrichment Kit was used on day 10 to isolate CD8+ T cells from every culture. Beyond this particular receptor, the publication reports: A handful of clonotypes recognized the Nef KF9 family and one clonotype recognized the HW9 family, while no responses to the TAALDMSHF plasma variant were seen. Of the nine antigen-specific TCR beta clonotypes identified, roughly 6 appeared cross-reactive for autologous or known escape epitope variants. The assay could identify only TCR beta chains and pointed to proliferation in response to antigen, not to T cell function or cytokine profile.

The immunoSEQ platform was used to sequence TCR beta CDR3 regions at survey depth. The QIAamp DNA micro kit was used to extract genomic DNA from every cultured and uncultured CD8+ T cell population. In the authors' own workflow: Any sample with under 5,000 productive reads was excluded, and this exclusion removed about 7% of the 75 cultures stimulated with HIV peptides. Sequences were trimmed to CDR3 by a MANAFEST web app, and nonproductive sequences, CDR3s under 5 amino acids, and sequences not starting with C or ending with F/W were removed. Antigen-specific clonotypes had to expand in at least 2 of 3 replicates versus no-peptide control at FDR 0.01, only within one epitope family. In addition, a specific clonotype needed a frequency at least fivefold higher than in wells stimulated with peptides from other epitope families. TCRdb took this table from immuneACCESS and kept in-frame rearrangements with V and J called. Such tables lack part of the clones; where checked against another copy, unresolved V genes explain under half of the gap, and the rest is unexplained. The V and J calls and clone size are taken from that table; D and trimming were inferred from the DNA. The sample includes about 5,300 clones, with approximately 61% observed a single time. Around two fifths of the sample goes to the ten largest clones.

Recombination connected TRBV7-9 to TRBJ1-5, with no confidently assigned D gene. Sequencing was performed on cultured CD8+ T cells derived from PBMCs. This sequence originates from a male donor with HIV. Here is the DNA: TGTGCCAGCAGCTTCTTAAATCAGCCCCAGCATTTT. Its product reads: CASSFLNQPQHF. With all but the CDR3 taken from the reference TRBV7-9 and TRBJ1-5 genes, the full variable domain is: DTGVSQNPRHKITKRGQNVTFRCDPISEHNRLYWYRQTLGQGPEFLTYFQNEAQLEKSRLLSDRFSAERPKGSFSTLEIQRTEQGDSAMYLCASSFLNQPQHFGDGTRLSIL.